This T cell receptor beta chain was identified in a study of cytomegalovirus exposure and HLA in healthy donors. Study-wide context: Roughly 80 million unique TCRs from HLA-typed donors made up an early data release.

The study, taken as a whole, reports: Rare sequences made up most TCRs, while some public TCRs were found in many donors. Links to common viral pathogens appeared, in a later analysis, for several of the most significant clusters.

This clone has a handful of counts. Its target is unknown. PCR amplification relied on 60 Vbeta primers (plus 13 Jbeta primers). Sequencing was performed with immunoSEQ multiplex PCR; in TCRdb, only in-frame clones are kept and a portion is missing. The repertoire has 130,000 to 150,000 clones, around 76% of them found once; the top ten carry 2.8%. Germline loops: CDR1 SGHVS, CDR2 FQNEAQ. This CDR3 is 15 amino acids long. With 8 bases clipped from V and 4 bases from J, the junction kept 5 bases outside the gene matches. The specimen was PBMCs. The V gene is TRBV7-8, the J gene TRBJ2-1; 13 bases line up with TRBD2. The receptor's source is a male donor in good health and CMV-seronegative. CDR3 in amino acids: CASAGTSGVYNEQFF. The CDR3 nucleotides are TGTGCCAGCGCGGGGACTAGCGGGGTTTACAATGAGCAGTTCTTC.